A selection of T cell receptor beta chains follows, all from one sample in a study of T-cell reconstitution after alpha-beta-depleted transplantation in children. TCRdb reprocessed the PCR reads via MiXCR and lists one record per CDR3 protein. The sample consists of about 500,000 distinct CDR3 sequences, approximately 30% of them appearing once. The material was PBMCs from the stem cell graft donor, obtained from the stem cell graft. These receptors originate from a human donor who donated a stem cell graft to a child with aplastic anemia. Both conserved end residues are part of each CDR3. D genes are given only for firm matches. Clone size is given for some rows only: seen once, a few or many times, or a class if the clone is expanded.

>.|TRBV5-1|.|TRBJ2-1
CASSLEATFSYNEQFF
TGCGCCAGCAGCTTGGAAGCAACCTTCTCCTACAATGAGCAGTTCTTC
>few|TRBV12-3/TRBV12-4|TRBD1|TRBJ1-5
CASSLATGGGQPQHF
TGTGCCAGCAGTTTAGCGACAGGGGGTGGTCAGCCCCAGCATTTT
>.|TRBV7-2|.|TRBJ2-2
CASSFSEGTGELFF
TGTGCCAGCAGCTTCTCTGAGGGCACCGGGGAGCTGTTTTTT
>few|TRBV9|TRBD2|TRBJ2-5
CASSGAGEVVRETQYF
TGTGCCAGCAGCGGGGCGGGAGAAGTAGTGAGGGAGACCCAGTACTTC
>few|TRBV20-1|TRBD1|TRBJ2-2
CSAPKGQFTGELFF
TGCAGTGCTCCGAAGGGACAGTTCACCGGGGAGCTGTTTTTT
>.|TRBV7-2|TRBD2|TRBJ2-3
CASSQVGTSGSTDTQYF
TGTGCCAGCAGCCAAGTCGGGACTAGCGGATCCACAGATACGCAGTATTTT
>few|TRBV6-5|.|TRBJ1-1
CASSYGSAGARNTEAFF
TGTGCCAGCAGTTACGGCTCGGCGGGTGCGAGGAACACTGAAGCTTTCTTT
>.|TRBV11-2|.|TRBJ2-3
CASRGGGLSTDTQYF
TGTGCCAGCAGAGGCGGCGGGCTGAGCACAGATACGCAGTATTTT
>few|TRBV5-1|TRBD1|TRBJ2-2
CASSLWTGGDTGELFF
TGCGCCAGCAGCCTCTGGACAGGGGGCGACACCGGGGAGCTGTTTTTT
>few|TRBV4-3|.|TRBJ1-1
CASSQAKRSTEAFF
TGCGCCAGCAGCCAGGCTAAAAGGAGCACTGAAGCTTTCTTT
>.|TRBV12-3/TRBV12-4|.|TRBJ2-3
CASSSLIGPLGGTQYF
TGTGCCAGCAGTTCTCTAATTGGGCCTCTAGGAGGTACGCAGTATTTT
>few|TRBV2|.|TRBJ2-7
CASSNQGYEQYF
TGTGCCAGCAGTAACCAGGGTTACGAGCAGTACTTC
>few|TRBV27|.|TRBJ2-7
CASSPTGLTYEQYF
TGTGCCAGCAGTCCCACGGGACTGACCTACGAGCAGTACTTC
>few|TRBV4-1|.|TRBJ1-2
CASSRDPQGHGYTF
TGCGCCAGCAGCAGAGACCCGCAGGGACATGGCTACACCTTC
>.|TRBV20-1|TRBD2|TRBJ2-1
CSARPMGTSGYNEQFF
TGCAGTGCTAGACCTATGGGGACTAGCGGTTACAATGAGCAGTTCTTC
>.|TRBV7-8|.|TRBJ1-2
CASSPGWADGSGYTF
TGTGCCAGCAGTCCCGGGTGGGCGGACGGTAGTGGCTACACCTTC
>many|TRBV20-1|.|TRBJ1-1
CSASRDGNTEAFF
TGCAGTGCTAGCCGTGACGGGAACACTGAAGCTTTCTTT
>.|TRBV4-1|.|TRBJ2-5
CASSQDLEAATPKETQYF
TGCGCCAGCAGCCAAGATCTCGAAGCAGCAACACCGAAAGAGACCCAGTACTTC
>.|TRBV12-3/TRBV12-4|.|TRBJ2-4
CASSLRGAKNIQYF
TGTGCCAGCAGTTTGCGGGGAGCCAAAAACATTCAGTACTTC
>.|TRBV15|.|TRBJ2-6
CATSRGGQSGANVLTF
TGTGCCACCAGCAGGGGGGGACAGTCTGGGGCCAACGTCCTGACTTTC
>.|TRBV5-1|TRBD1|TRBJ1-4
CASSLGPQGVGKLFF
TGCGCCAGCAGCCTGGGTCCTCAGGGGGTTGGAAAACTGTTTTTT